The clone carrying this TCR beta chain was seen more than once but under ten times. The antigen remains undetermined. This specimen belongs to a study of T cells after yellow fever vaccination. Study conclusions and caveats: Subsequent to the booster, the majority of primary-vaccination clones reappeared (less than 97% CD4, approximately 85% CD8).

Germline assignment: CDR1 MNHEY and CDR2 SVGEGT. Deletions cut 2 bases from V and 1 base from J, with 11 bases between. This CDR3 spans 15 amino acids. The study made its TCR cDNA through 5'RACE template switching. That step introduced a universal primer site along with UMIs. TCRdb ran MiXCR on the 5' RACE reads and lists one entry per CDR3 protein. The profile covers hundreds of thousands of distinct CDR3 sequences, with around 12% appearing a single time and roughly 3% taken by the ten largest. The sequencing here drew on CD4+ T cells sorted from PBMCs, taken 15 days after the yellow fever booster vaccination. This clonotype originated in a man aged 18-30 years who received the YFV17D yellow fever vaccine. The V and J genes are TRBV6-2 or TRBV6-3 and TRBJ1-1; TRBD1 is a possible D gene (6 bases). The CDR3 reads CASSYQGMGNTEAFF. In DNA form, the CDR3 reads TGTGCCAGCAGTTACCAGGGGATGGGGAACACTGAAGCTTTCTTT.